This T cell receptor (beta chain) was found in a study of long-term antiretroviral therapy in people with HIV (dated by TCRdb to the early 2020s). General notes on the study: Collection of the earliest samples took place about a decade ahead of the 2015 WHO recommendation for immediate ART, at a time when ART was typically delayed until CD4 counts fell. This retrospective serial study examined whether starting ART and sustained HIV suppression were associated with changes in the composition and diversity of the TRB repertoire in peripheral blood. From 30 adults with confirmed HIV infection, the cohort provided approximately 210 cryopreserved PBMC samples, gathered serially across a mean of roughly 6 years (range 1-12). About 35% of the 30 participants with HIV were female. Test extractions of a monoclonal T-cell line alongside 30 or so polyclonal samples showed no cross-contamination during QIAcube processing. What the work shows at the level of the full study, not this receptor alone: Starting ART was linked to a significant rise in TRB diversity, yet even with long-term ART the diversity remained significantly lower than in transplant donor controls. Limited PBMC availability meant only the TCR beta chain was sequenced, without alpha chain pairing. Expanded TRB clones identified before ART initiation dominated the repertoire at all time points, although this dominance fluctuated and declined in many PLHIV after ART. The samples span the years 2004 to 2017, and the ART regimens used at that time may not be as effective as current regimens. Because cell numbers in pre-ART samples were limited, unsorted PBMC were profiled instead of sorted CD4+ and CD8+ T cells. No data were available on ART adherence, viral resistance or therapy changes, limiting inferences about post-ART repertoire changes. HIV repertoires had narrower CDR3 length ranges than controls, and the network structure suggested an antigen-experienced repertoire that shifted only slightly toward naive after ART.

As encoded in the germline V gene, CDR1 is SGHTA while CDR2 is FQGNSA. From cysteine to phenylalanine, the CDR3 is 12 amino acids long. This entry keeps only the CDR3 DNA: 36 bases, framed from base 1. V and J are truncated by 4 bases and 8 bases respectively, leaving an intervening sequence of 10 bases. Participants were included only if at least one PBMC sample before ART initiation and at least two post-ART samples were available. Every participant with HIV received treatment in the United States of America. Before DNA extraction, cryopreserved samples containing about 1-10 million PBMC were thawed and washed. At the time of the earliest PBMC sample, participants with HIV were aged between roughly 20 and 55 years. Per participant, PBMC samples came from 1-4 timepoints prior to ART initiation and 2-8 timepoints following ART initiation, for a median of 7 samples. For every participant, serial HIV viral load, CD4+ T-cell count, ART history and demographic data were obtained. Using a Qiagen kit on a QIAcube, genomic DNA was extracted from unsorted PBMC, with samples processed in batches of 12.

As for this clone: The target of this receptor is not known. No base qualities exist here, and no much larger clone lies one base off it.

Sequencing of the TRB variable region was done with the immunoSEQ hsTCRB v3.0 assay at survey level resolution. The targeted TRB sequencing depth was roughly 35,000-50,000 T-cell genomes per sample. An Illumina MiSeq with a v3 150-cycle kit was used to sequence the pooled TRB libraries. For the original study's pipeline: Repertoire analysis ran in R within a reproducible Nextflow workflow covering QC, data transformation and analysis. Custom analyses were implemented in LymphoSeq2, an R package for AIRR-Seq data exploration. Several samples that yielded fewer than 5000 total TRB sequences were excluded, so that some 190 HIV repertoires were analyzed. Among the approximately 190 HIV repertoires that were kept, 59 were collected before ART initiation and roughly 130 were collected after ART initiation. Repertoires were downsampled to 5000 TRB nucleotide sequences, with summary statistics averaged over 100 downsampling iterations. The analysis kept only TRB sequences whose CDR3 regions were at least seven amino acids long. Two measures captured diversity: a Shannon entropy-derived clonality score and the Gini coefficient. Repertoire networks linked the top 5000 CDR3 amino acid sequences whenever two sequences differed by an edit distance of one. For TRB CDR3 amino acid sequences, antigen specificity groups and MHC restriction were predicted with GLIPH2. Known CMV, EBV, HIV or tissue antigen associations were flagged by matching CDR3 amino acid sequences against VDJdb and McPAS-TCR. Pre-ART, post-ART and control groups were compared with Wilcoxon signed-rank tests and Holm-Bonferroni correction. TCRdb took this table from immuneACCESS and kept in-frame rearrangements with V and J called. Such tables lack part of the clones; where checked against another copy, unresolved V genes explain under half of the gap, and the rest is unexplained. The DNA was the basis for D and trimming; V, J and clone size are from that table. The table for this sample lists 20,000 to 25,000 clones; 76% of them were counted only once. Around 11% of the sample is held by the ten biggest clonotypes.

The source of this sequence is a woman in her thirties or forties with HIV. Sample: unsorted PBMCs, taken 1.1 years before starting antiretroviral therapy. In this chain, TRBV7-2 is recombined with TRBJ2-3; the D gene cannot be named for sure. In nucleotides, the sequence is TGTGCCAGCAGCTCCTATTACACTACGCAGTATTTT. Its protein product is CASSSYYTTQYF.